These 15 T cell receptor beta chains came from one sample sequenced in a study of shared clonotypes between healthy human individuals. This table comes from immunoSEQ multiplex PCR, and its TCRdb copy is limited to in-frame clones, with some not included. The sample yields roughly 590,000 clones, around 95% seen once. The naive CD8 fraction comprised CD45RO-negative cells positively selected for CCR7 and excluded terminally differentiated effector memory CD45RA+ cells. Specimen: naive CD8+ T cells sorted from blood. The source is a woman aged 30 to 39 in good health.

The chain recombines TRBV4-1 with TRBJ1-1; D uncertain. V lost 1 base, J lost 8 bases, and 14 bases lay in between. The germline V gene encodes CDR1 MGHRA and CDR2 YSYEKL. CDR3 length equals 14 residues. In nucleotides, the CDR3 is TGCGCCAGCAGCCAAGCAAGTTCACCCTCCGAAGCTTTCTTT. This sequence encodes CASSQASSPSEAFF.

This clone has a single count. The rearrangement links TRBV25-1 to TRBJ2-1; maybe TRBD1 (6 bases). The CDR3 length is 14 residues. Looked up from germline, CDR1 is MGHDK and CDR2 is SYGVNS. Trimming took off 6 bases at V and 5 bases at J, with 14 bases between the two ends. The CDR3 loop is CASSLQGYDNEQFF. Here the CDR3 DNA reads TGTGCCAGCAGCCTACAGGGATATGACAATGAGCAGTTCTTC.

The rearrangement links TRBV6-5 to TRBJ2-7, with no clear D. This CDR3 is 12 amino acids long. V was trimmed by 4 bases and J by 2 bases, leaving 6 bases between them. CDR1 is MNHEY and CDR2 is SVGAGI in the germline V gene. The CDR3 here is CASSSTPYEQYF. CDR3 sequence (DNA): TGTGCCAGCAGTTCGACTCCCTACGAGCAGTACTTC.

This clone was observed once. V usage is TRBV11-3 and J usage is TRBJ2-3; 7 bases match TRBD1. J lost 5 bases, V lost 5 bases, and 4 bases had no gene match. The CDR3 extends over 13 amino acids. CDR1 and CDR2 from the germline V gene are SGHNT and YENEEA. CDR3 region: CASSAGQVDTQYF. The CDR3 region has the DNA TGTGCCAGCAGCGCCGGACAGGTAGATACGCAGTATTTT.

The chain employs TRBV7-9 and TRBJ1-1, with D possibly being TRBD1 (5 bases). With 1 base removed from V and 3 bases from J, the gap between germline ends came to 12 bases. CDR3 length equals 15 residues. Per germline, CDR1 SEHNR and CDR2 FQNEAQ (reference sequence). The CDR3 DNA sequence: TGTGCCAGCAGCTTAGATAGAGGGGTGGACACTGAAGCTTTCTTT. Encoded protein: CASSLDRGVDTEAFF.

The chain is built from TRBV28 and TRBJ2-5, with TRBD2 identical over 9 bases. The ends lost 1 base at V and 0 bases at J; junction bases unmatched: 3. CDR3 length: 16 amino acids. Germline CDR1 is MDHEN and CDR2 is SYDVKM. The CDR3 spells CASSLLVAGDQETQYF. Here the CDR3 DNA reads TGTGCCAGCAGTTTATTAGTAGCGGGGGACCAAGAGACCCAGTACTTC. Using reference TRBV28 and TRBJ2-5 for the parts outside the CDR3, the full variable domain is DVKVTQSSRYLVKRTGEKVFLECVQDMDHENMFWYRQDPGLGLRLIYFSYDVKMKEKGDIPEGYSVSREKKERFSLILESASTNQTSMYLCASSLLVAGDQETQYFGPGTRLLVL.

The V call is TRBV7-8, the J call TRBJ2-2, with 15 bases lining up with TRBD2. The length of the CDR3 is 19 residues. Trimming cost V 5 bases and J 5 bases; bases outside gene matches: 12. CDR1 and CDR2 (germline): SGHVS, FQNEAQ. For the CDR3, the DNA is TGTGCCAGCAGCGCGTCCGGGACTAGCGGGAGGTTGATTACCGGGGAGCTGTTTTTT. It codes for CASSASGTSGRLITGELFF.

A word on this clone: This same CDR3 is encoded by further DNA sequences in the sample. The CDR3 here is CASSLAPDTQYF. The CDR3 DNA reads as TGTGCCAGCAGCTTAGCACCAGATACGCAGTATTTT. The gene calls are TRBV7-9 and TRBJ2-3; D call uncertain. Deletions cut 0 bases from V and 4 bases from J, with 2 bases between. The germline CDR1 and CDR2 sequences are SEHNR and FQNEAQ (reference sequence). The CDR3 consists of 12 residues.

The chain employs TRBV6-5 and TRBJ2-3; D possibly corresponds to TRBD2 (6 bases). From germline, CDR1 is MNHEY and CDR2 SVGAGI. The CDR3 length is 15 residues. V lost 0 bases to trimming and J lost 5 bases, with 12 bases between them. CDR3 DNA sequence: TGTGCCAGCAGTTACTCGACTCAGGGAGGAGATACGCAGTATTTT. The encoded protein is CASSYSTQGGDTQYF.

This chain links TRBV7-9 with TRBJ1-2, with 7 bases identical to TRBD1. The CDR3 runs to 13 residues. Germline lookup yields CDR1 SEHNR and CDR2 FQNEAQ (reference sequence). Trimming at V came to 5 bases and at J to 4 bases, leaving 4 bases not matched to a gene. This CDR3 reads CASSKQGLYGYTF. The CDR3 bases are TGTGCCAGCAGCAAACAGGGGCTCTATGGCTACACCTTC.

The genes are TRBV7-8 and TRBJ2-1; possible D gene TRBD1, 5 bases. Trimming stripped 3 bases from V and 5 bases from J, with 11 bases between. The CDR3 extends over 14 amino acids. The germline gives CDR1 SGHVS, CDR2 FQNEAQ. In DNA form, the CDR3 reads TGTGCCAGCAGCTTCAACAGGCGGCACAATGAGCAGTTCTTC. This encodes CASSFNRRHNEQFF.

The count of this clone is one. The CDR3 coding sequence is TGTGCCAGCAGCTTAACGGGTGAAAAACTGTTTTTT. Amino acid sequence: CASSLTGEKLFF. The gene calls are TRBV11-1 and TRBJ1-4; D ambiguous. Trimming left V 2 bases short and J 7 bases short, with 5 bases between. Per germline, CDR1 SGHAT and CDR2 FQDESV (reference sequence). This CDR3 contains 12 residues.

The J gene is TRBJ2-1, the V gene TRBV11-3, with D possibly being TRBD2 (7 bases). Germline CDR1 SGHNT, CDR2 YENEEA. Trimming left V 5 bases short and J 7 bases short, with 24 bases between. This CDR3 has 17 amino acids. The CDR3 loop reads CASSHRGAGVGKNEQFF. For the CDR3, the DNA is TGTGCCAGCAGCCATAGGGGGGCGGGAGTCGGGAAGAATGAGCAGTTCTTC.

The chain recombines TRBV25-1 with TRBJ1-2; perhaps TRBD1 as D (5 bases). The CDR3 extends over 14 amino acids. Per the germline V gene, CDR1 is MGHDK and CDR2 is SYGVNS. Trimming took 8 bases from V and 8 from J, leaving 21 bases between them. The CDR3 loop reads CASAAAGLGGGYTF. The CDR3 nucleotides read TGTGCCAGCGCTGCAGCTGGGTTGGGGGGAGGCTACACCTTC.

V usage is TRBV28 and J usage is TRBJ2-5; 7 bases are shared with TRBD2. This CDR3 is 18 amino acids long. J lost 5 bases, V lost 6 bases, and 21 bases had no gene match. Germline V CDR1 and CDR2: MDHEN, SYDVKM. The CDR3 sequence is CASRAGFVGREPGETQYF. Here the CDR3 DNA reads TGTGCCAGCAGGGCCGGGTTTGTCGGGCGGGAGCCTGGGGAGACCCAGTACTTC.